This T cell receptor (beta chain) originates from a study of human T cells and chemical hapten exposure (dated by TCRdb to the early 2020s). Regarding the research as a whole: For sensitization, 2% DPC in acetone was applied to a 2 cm by 2 cm area of upper inner arm skin. Some 29 alopecia patients provided blood for TCR sequencing at one to four time points (pre-sensitization, 2, 6 and 24 weeks). Throughout the study period of 20 to 25 weeks, patients also received therapeutic DPC doses to the scalp every week. Patch tests used Finn chambers with 0.01% DPC on the upper back, scored after 6 days by International Contact Dermatitis Research Group standards. The libraries were sequenced as a pool, and the TCR yield per sample differed mostly because of small variations in library volumes within the pool. Alopecia areata with under or over 50% scalp involvement, alopecia totalis and alopecia universalis were represented in the patient cohort, which was mostly female. Blood samples were taken from patients before sensitization (week 0) and at 2, 6 and about 24 weeks after DPC sensitization. The study tracked peripheral blood TCR repertoire changes in vivo during primary and secondary sensitization to the hapten diphenylcyclopropenone (DPC) in alopecia patients.

Taken from the germline V gene, the CDR1 and CDR2 loops are MDHEN and SYDVKM. Trimming accounts for 6 bases at V and 3 bases at J, while the number of junction bases matched to no gene is 7. The CDR3 holds 14 amino acids from the cysteine to the phenylalanine. The entry retains the CDR3 DNA only, 42 bases that are in frame from base 1. Taken with the paper, the label for time point translates to: patch test 1, 2 weeks after DPC sensitization. The sample's treatment or condition label, decoded: therapeutic diphenylcyclopropenone sensitization with weekly scalp DPC. At each patch-test visit, blood was drawn before the patch test was applied. Eligible patients were aged 18 to 70, diagnosed with alopecia, deemed suitable for DPC therapy, and excluded if pregnant. Total RNA was extracted from unfractionated whole blood that had been collected in Tempus Blood RNA tubes. The library was made by RACE. TCRdb lists the instrument as NextSeq 500. During library preparation, unique molecular identifiers were attached to individual cDNA molecules so that TCRs could be counted in a quantitative, reproducible way. From each blood RNA sample, both TCR alpha and TCR beta chains were sequenced. In the original analysis: A median of about 87,000 TCRs per sample was observed, with a range of roughly 23,224 to 750,000. The Decombinator software suite was used to annotate V, J and CDR3 in the TCR reads. For PS versus PT1 abundance plots, all samples were subsampled to the same number of TCRs (28,000). TCRs were defined as expanded if absent before sensitization and observed at least eight times at the 2-week time point. TCRdb redid the processing of the public reads, applying fastp at Q25 and MiXCR, and retained in-frame beta chains. Every entry covers one CDR3 protein and lists the most common genes and DNA from its rows. These V and J calls derive from TCRdb rather than the authors' analysis. For this sample the table gives 85,000 to 100,000 distinct CDR3 sequences, of which roughly an eighth were detected only once. The ten largest clones add up to 2% to 2.5% of the sample.

Remarks on this clonotype: What this receptor recognizes is not known. No per-base quality is available; no much larger clone lies one base away.

On the study overall, not on this receptor specifically: Compared with pre-sensitization or healthy control sets, expanded TCRs formed significantly more large CDR3 similarity clusters, which is consistent with antigen-driven responses. Repeated subsampling changed both the strength of the expansion versus patch-test correlation and the threshold at which that correlation became significant. DPC sensitization did not change the number of TCRs with a frequency above 1 in 1000, and there was no evidence of changes in global repertoire structure. Patch test score correlated positively with the number of PT1 expanded TCRs, reaching significance at thresholds 8, 16 and 32 but not at 4. All patients had alopecia, a presumed autoimmune disease, so their immune response might differ from that of healthy individuals.

The sequence is built from TRBV28 and TRBJ2-7, with 8 middle bases fitting TRBD2. This specimen was whole blood, taken in connection with sensitization to the hapten diphenylcyclopropenone (DPC). The sequence derives from a woman aged 40 to 55 with alopecia areata. Some clones in this sample may be carry-over from other donors' samples. At the DNA level, the sequence is TGTGCCAGCAGAAAGCGGGAGTGGAGCTACGAGCAGTACTTC. Its translation is CASRKREWSYEQYF. The entire variable domain, with the stretches around the CDR3 drawn from the reference TRBV28 and TRBJ2-7 proteins, is DVKVTQSSRYLVKRTGEKVFLECVQDMDHENMFWYRQDPGLGLRLIYFSYDVKMKEKGDIPEGYSVSREKKERFSLILESASTNQTSMYLCASRKREWSYEQYFGPGTRLTVT.